These 29 T cell receptor beta chains were sequenced from one sample in a study of post-analysis software for immune sequencing data. Study results and caveats: Elevated frequency relative to controls characterized roughly five TRBV segments in patients, TRBV5-6, TRBV5-1 and TRBV20-1 among them.

Unique molecular identifiers were carried by the TCR beta cDNA libraries. A single record per CDR3 protein comes from TCRdb applying MiXCR to the PCR reads. The sample yields about 400,000 distinct CDR3 sequences, around 33% seen once. These receptors have no identified antigens. Sequences were obtained from blood. These receptors were taken from a girl aged 5-17 years with multiple sclerosis.

This clonotype came up a few times. V usage is TRBV6-6 and J usage is TRBJ2-7; 10 bases are a match to TRBD1. CDR3 length: 15 amino acids. Trimming removed 6 bases from V and 1 base from J; junction bases left unmatched: 6. Germline V gives CDR1 MNHNY, CDR2 SVGAGI (reference sequence). The CDR3 protein is CASSPGQGESYEQYF. For the CDR3, the DNA is TGTGCCAGCAGCCCCGGACAGGGGGAATCCTACGAGCAGTACTTC.

The rearrangement joins TRBV7-9 to TRBJ1-2; D remains unclear. CDR1 and CDR2 from the germline V gene are SEHNR and FQNEAQ (reference sequence). V lost 4 bases, J lost 0 bases, and 12 bases lay in between. This CDR3 spans 15 amino acids. The CDR3 is CASSSNSVTNYGYTF. The CDR3 DNA follows: TGTGCCAGCAGCTCGAATTCCGTAACTAACTATGGCTACACCTTC.

This clonotype was detected only a few times. V gene TRBV10-3 combines with J gene TRBJ2-3; either TRBD1 or TRBD2 may supply D (6 bases each). The CDR3 covers 16 residues. The V end lost 3 bases, the J end lost 3 bases, and 16 bases lay between the germline ends. Germline V gene lookup returns CDR1 ENHRY and CDR2 SYGVKD. This CDR3 is CAISDGGRRRTDTQYF. The CDR3 bases are TGTGCCATCAGTGACGGGGGCAGGCGGAGGACAGATACGCAGTATTTT.

J is TRBJ1-2 and V is TRBV5-1; TRBD1 matches 7 bases. Trimming removed 4 bases from V and 7 bases from J; junction bases left unmatched: 10. Germline V gives CDR1 SGHRS, CDR2 YFSETQ. This CDR3 has 14 residues. CDR3 protein: CASSLLGQSSGYTF. The CDR3 DNA reads as TGCGCCAGCAGCCTACTGGGACAGTCGAGTGGCTACACCTTC.

The rearrangement uses TRBV3-1 and TRBJ2-7, with D unresolved. This CDR3 has 17 amino acids. V lost 1 base and J lost 10, with 26 bases in between. Germline lookup yields CDR1 LGHDT and CDR2 YNNKEL (reference sequence). The CDR3 region is CASSQGQFNTVQEAQYF. CDR3 DNA sequence: TGTGCCAGCAGCCAAGGGCAATTTAACACCGTCCAAGAGGCCCAGTACTTC.

The chain joins TRBV7-3 to TRBJ2-7, with TRBD2 matching 9 bases. Germline-derived CDR1 and CDR2 are SGHTA and FQGTGA. The CDR3 runs to 13 residues. Trimming took 5 bases from V and 6 from J; bases not matched to a gene: 5. The CDR3 is CASSQGLASEQYF. The CDR3 DNA reads as TGTGCCAGCAGCCAAGGACTAGCGAGCGAGCAGTACTTC.

This clonotype showed up just a few times. The rearrangement uses TRBV24-1 and TRBJ2-3; D gene ambiguous. This CDR3 contains 14 residues. V shed 4 bases and J shed 0 bases, with 7 bases lying between them. Per germline, CDR1 KGHDR and CDR2 SFDVKD. In DNA, the CDR3 is TGTGCCACCAGTGAAGGGCATAGCACAGATACGCAGTATTTT. Its protein is CATSEGHSTDTQYF.

The chain employs TRBV7-2 and TRBJ1-5, with D hard to call. V was clipped by 3 bases and J by 12 bases, with 18 bases between them. Germline CDR1 SGHTA, CDR2 FQGNSA. CDR3 length: 14 amino acids. The CDR3 nucleotides read TGTGCCAGCAGCTTTCCTGCTAATGGTGGGCACCAGCATTTT. It encodes CASSFPANGGHQHF.

This sequence joins TRBV5-1 and TRBJ1-5, with a tentative D call TRBD1 (6 bases). The V and J ends lost 1 base and 6 bases respectively, with 11 bases between them. Germline V gives CDR1 SGHRS, CDR2 YFSETQ. CDR3 length equals 14 residues. The CDR3 DNA is TGCGCCAGCAGCTTGTCAGGGGATGGTCAGCCCCAGCATTTT. Its translation is CASSLSGDGQPQHF.

The chain carries TRBV18 and TRBJ2-7; 8 bases map to TRBD2. CDR1 is KGHSH, CDR2 LQKENI, per germline. The CDR3 totals 15 residues. V shed 6 bases, J shed 3 bases, and the junction held 10 bases outside the gene matches. The CDR3 is CASSNREGGIYEQYF. The CDR3 nucleotides read TGTGCCAGCTCCAACCGGGAGGGGGGGATCTACGAGCAGTACTTC.

The V gene is TRBV7-9, the J gene TRBJ1-2; TRBD1 matches 7 bases. J was trimmed by 4 bases and V by 4 bases; bases with no gene match: 9. This CDR3 is built from 15 residues. The germline gives CDR1 SEHNR, CDR2 FQNEAQ (reference sequence). The CDR3 DNA follows: TGTGCCAGCAGCTCAGCAGGGGGGCCGATCTATGGCTACACCTTC. Translation: CASSSAGGPIYGYTF.

The chain joins TRBV28 to TRBJ2-1; the match to TRBD2 covers 8 bases. This CDR3 spans 16 amino acids. Germline V gene data show CDR1 as MDHEN and CDR2 as SYDVKM. J lost 2 bases, V lost 2 bases, and 5 bases had no gene match. The CDR3 DNA sequence: TGTGCCAGCAGTTTAAGCGGGGGACTCCCCTACAATGAGCAGTTCTTC. It codes for CASSLSGGLPYNEQFF.

This clonotype was counted ten times or more. This rearrangement joins TRBV6-2 or TRBV6-3 to TRBJ2-1, with no clear D. Trimming removed 0 bases from V and 3 bases from J, with 0 bases in between. Germline values: CDR1 MNHEY, CDR2 SVGEGT. This CDR3 is built from 12 residues. DNA of the CDR3: TGTGCCAGCAGTTACTCCTACAATGAGCAGTTCTTC. This translates into CASSYSYNEQFF.

This clonotype was found a few times. The chain carries TRBV7-8 and TRBJ2-3, with 12 bases lining up with TRBD2. This CDR3 is 16 amino acids long. CDR1 is SGHVS and CDR2 is FQNEAQ in the germline V gene. V dropped 5 bases and J dropped 4; count of bases not matched to a gene: 7. The CDR3 DNA follows: TGTGCCAGCAGCCTCTGGACTAGCGGGGACTCAGATACGCAGTATTTT. This gives the protein CASSLWTSGDSDTQYF.

The CDR3 DNA sequence: TGTGCCAGCAGCCCCTACGGGGGGGCGGGTGAGACCCAGTACTTC. Translated: CASSPYGGAGETQYF. The chain carries TRBV7-9 and TRBJ2-5; 8 bases are shared with TRBD2. The CDR3 loop spans 15 amino acids. J was trimmed by 5 bases and V by 5 bases; bases with no gene match: 10. Germline assignment: CDR1 SEHNR and CDR2 FQNEAQ (reference sequence).

The J gene is TRBJ2-7, the V gene TRBV4-3; 7 bases map to TRBD1. This CDR3 has 16 amino acids. After removal of 5 bases from V and 0 bases from J, the junction contained 10 bases not matched to a gene. The V gene's germline CDR1 is LGHNA and CDR2 YSLEER. The CDR3 DNA is TGCGCCAGCAGCGCCAGAACAGGGGTTTACTCCTACGAGCAGTACTTC. Protein sequence: CASSARTGVYSYEQYF.

The CDR3 spells CSVPYGNYGYTF. CDR3 nucleotide sequence: TGCAGCGTTCCCTATGGTAACTATGGCTACACCTTC. The chain recombines TRBV29-1 with TRBJ1-2; the D is unclear. The CDR3 has 12 residues. Deletions cut 5 bases from V and 1 base from J, with 8 bases between. The germline gives CDR1 SQVTM, CDR2 ANQGSEA.

The V gene is TRBV5-5, the J gene TRBJ1-5; 10 positions agree with TRBD1. From germline, CDR1 is SGHKS and CDR2 YYEKEE (reference sequence). J gave up 1 base and V 4 bases, and 14 bases lay outside the gene matches. The CDR3 extends over 19 amino acids. The DNA of the CDR3 is TGTGCCAGCAGCCTAACCGGGACAGGGGCCCTATCGAGCAATCAGCCCCAGCATTTT. Translated: CASSLTGTGALSSNQPQHF.

This clonotype turned up a few times. J is TRBJ1-5 and V is TRBV7-9; D not certain. Germline CDR1 and CDR2: SEHNR and FQNEAQ (reference sequence). The CDR3 runs to 15 residues. V shed 1 base and J shed 4 bases, with 11 bases lying between them. In DNA, the CDR3 is TGTGCCAGCAGCTTAGTGGGCGGAATTAATCAGCCCCAGCATTTT. Its protein product is CASSLVGGINQPQHF.

This clonotype was seen more than once but under ten times. This chain uses TRBV7-8 with TRBJ2-7; 10 bases line up with TRBD2. Per germline, CDR1 SGHVS and CDR2 FQNEAQ. This CDR3 is 14 amino acids long. Trimming took 1 base from V and 5 from J; bases not matched to a gene: 2. Here the CDR3 DNA reads TGTGCCAGCAGCTTAGACAGCGGGGGGGACGAGCAGTACTTC. Amino acid sequence: CASSLDSGGDEQYF. The entire variable domain, with the rest obtained from reference TRBV7-8 and TRBJ2-7, is as follows: GAGVSQSPRYKVAKRGQDVALRCDPISGHVSLFWYQQALGQGPEFLTYFQNEAQLDKSGLPSDRFFAERPEGSVSTLKIQRTQQEDSAVYLCASSLDSGGDEQYFGPGTRLTVT.

The chain joins TRBV27 to TRBJ2-3; 11 positions agree with TRBD2. J was trimmed by 5 bases and V by 7 bases; bases with no gene match: 8. The CDR3 is made up of 15 amino acids. In germline, CDR1 is MNHEY, CDR2 SMNVEV (reference sequence). This CDR3 is CASTLIAGGQDTQYF. In DNA, the CDR3 is TGTGCCAGCACCCTAATAGCGGGGGGGCAAGATACGCAGTATTTT.

V usage is TRBV4-1 and J usage is TRBJ2-3, with 9 bases aligning to TRBD1. The CDR3 is 17 residues long. Germline CDR1 MGHRA, CDR2 YSYEKL. The J segment lost 8 bases and the V segment lost 4 bases, leaving 16 bases of the junction unmatched. The CDR3 sequence is CASSPPGTGSKGGTQYF. CDR3 in DNA: TGCGCCAGCAGCCCGCCCGGGACAGGGAGCAAGGGGGGTACGCAGTATTTT.

This clonotype was detected ten times or more. The genes are TRBV20-1 and TRBJ2-3; D is possibly TRBD2 (5 bases). V was clipped by 6 bases and J by 4 bases, with 20 bases between them. This CDR3 is built from 15 residues. CDR1 DFQATT and CDR2 SNEGSKA come from the germline V gene (reference sequence). The CDR3 region is CSAGSRVYGADTQYF. The CDR3 bases are TGCAGTGCCGGATCTAGAGTTTACGGGGCAGATACGCAGTATTTT.

To note about this clonotype: This could be a read error, since a much larger clone is one nucleotide away. V gene TRBV4-2 combines with J gene TRBJ1-1, with 9 bases matching TRBD1. CDR1 LGHNA and CDR2 YNFKEQ come from the germline V gene. There are 16 residues in the CDR3. In nucleotides, the CDR3 is TGTGCCAGCAGCCGGGAACTGACAGGGGGGGTGACTGGAGCTTTCTTT. Its translation: CASSRELTGGVTGAFF.

The CDR3, as DNA: TGTGCCAGCAGTTATCGGGTCAGTTGGGACTACGAGCAGTACTTC. Amino acids: CASSYRVSWDYEQYF. This sequence joins TRBV6-2 or TRBV6-3 and TRBJ2-7; D unclear. CDR1 and CDR2 (germline): MNHEY, SVGEGT. This CDR3 is built from 15 residues. V was trimmed by 3 bases and J by 3 bases, leaving 15 bases between them.

The V gene is TRBV12-5, the J gene TRBJ2-3; 7 bases agree with TRBD2. The germline V gene has CDR1 LGHNT and CDR2 FRNRAP. The CDR3 has 16 residues. The V segment lost 1 base and the J segment 2 bases; nucleotides outside the gene matches: 6. DNA for the CDR3: TGTGCTAGTGGTTTGGGGAGAGCGGGGCCCACAGATACGCAGTATTTT. This codes for CASGLGRAGPTDTQYF.

This clonotype was seen a few times. The chain couples TRBV20-1 to TRBJ2-3; TRBD2 matches at 10 bases. In germline, CDR1 is DFQATT, CDR2 SNEGSKA (reference sequence). The CDR3 runs to 15 residues. With 5 bases clipped from V and 0 bases from J, the junction kept 5 bases outside the gene matches. CDR3 DNA: TGCAGTGCTGAAGCGGGGGGGTCTAGCACAGATACGCAGTATTTT. Translating it yields CSAEAGGSSTDTQYF.

This clonotype was picked up a small number of times. The J gene is TRBJ1-2, the V gene TRBV5-1; D might be TRBD1 (6 bases). The ends were cut back, 3 bases at V and 2 bases at J, with 14 bases in the middle. From germline, CDR1 is SGHRS and CDR2 YFSETQ. The CDR3 contains 15 residues. The CDR3 coding sequence is TGCGCCAGCAGCTCGGGACCTCAGGGGAACTATGGCTACACCTTC. Translating gives CASSSGPQGNYGYTF.

V is TRBV29-1 and J is TRBJ1-2, with TRBD1 as a possible D gene (5 bases). This CDR3 is built from 12 residues. Germline V gives CDR1 SQVTM, CDR2 ANQGSEA. The germline V and J ends were trimmed by 6 bases and 6 bases, with 14 bases remaining between them. The DNA of the CDR3 is TGCAGCGTCGTCGGGGTGGGGGATGGCTACACCTTC. Translating it yields CSVVGVGDGYTF.